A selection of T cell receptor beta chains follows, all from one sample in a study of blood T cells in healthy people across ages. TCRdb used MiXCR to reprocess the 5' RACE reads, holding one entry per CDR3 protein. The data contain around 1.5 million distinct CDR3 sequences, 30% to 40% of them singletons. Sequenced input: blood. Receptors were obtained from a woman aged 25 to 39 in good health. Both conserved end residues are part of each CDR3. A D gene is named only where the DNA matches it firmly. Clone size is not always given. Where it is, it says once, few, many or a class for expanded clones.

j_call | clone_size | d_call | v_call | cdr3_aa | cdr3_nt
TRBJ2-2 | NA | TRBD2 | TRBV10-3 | CAILPGGVGELFF | TGTGCCATCTTGCCGGGGGGAGTCGGGGAGCTGTTTTTT
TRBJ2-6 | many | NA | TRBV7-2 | CASSWRSGANVLTF | TGTGCCAGCAGCTGGCGGTCTGGGGCCAACGTCCTGACTTTC
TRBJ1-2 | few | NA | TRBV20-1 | CSARDSGTYPYGYTF | TGCAGTGCTAGAGATTCTGGGACATACCCTTATGGCTACACCTTC
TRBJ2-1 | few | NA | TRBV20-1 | CSGSIPAIEQFF | TGCAGCGGATCTATTCCCGCAATTGAGCAGTTCTTC
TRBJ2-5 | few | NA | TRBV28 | CASSYGQGRDYTPGEQYF | TGTGCCAGCAGCTACGGACAGGGTCGGGACTATACTCCCGGTGAGCAGTACTTC
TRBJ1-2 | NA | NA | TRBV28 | CASTPEDSPNYGYTF | TGTGCCAGCACCCCCGAGGACAGTCCTAACTATGGCTACACCTTC
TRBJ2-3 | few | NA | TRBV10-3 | CAISDMTRDTQYF | TGTGCCATCAGTGACATGACGAGGGATACGCAGTATTTT
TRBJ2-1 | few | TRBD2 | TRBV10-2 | CASSESGADREQFF | TGCGCCAGCAGTGAAAGCGGGGCGGATCGGGAGCAGTTCTTC
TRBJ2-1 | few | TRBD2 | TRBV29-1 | CSVAGLGLNEQFF | TGCAGCGTTGCGGGACTAGGATTGAATGAGCAGTTCTTC
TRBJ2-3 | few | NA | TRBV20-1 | CSARGQGLITDTQYF | TGCAGTGCTAGAGGGCAGGGGTTGATCACAGATACGCAGTATTTT
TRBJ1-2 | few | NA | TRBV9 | CASSPSSGPNYGYTF | TGTGCCAGCAGCCCCAGTTCGGGACCTAACTATGGCTACACCTTC